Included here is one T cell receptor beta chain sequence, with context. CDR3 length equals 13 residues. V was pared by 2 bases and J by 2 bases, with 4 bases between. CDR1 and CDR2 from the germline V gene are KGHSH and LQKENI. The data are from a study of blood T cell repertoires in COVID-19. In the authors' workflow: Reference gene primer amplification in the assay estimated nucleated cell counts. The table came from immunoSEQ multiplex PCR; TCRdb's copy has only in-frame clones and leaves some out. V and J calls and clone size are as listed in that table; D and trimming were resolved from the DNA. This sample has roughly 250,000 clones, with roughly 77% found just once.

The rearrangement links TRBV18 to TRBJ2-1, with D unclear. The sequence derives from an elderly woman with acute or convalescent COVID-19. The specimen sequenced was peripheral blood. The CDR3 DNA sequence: TGTGCCAGCTCACCATCCACCTACAATGAGCAGTTCTTC. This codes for CASSPSTYNEQFF.